These 28 T cell receptor beta chains were sequenced from one sample in a study of T cell responses to AZD1222 COVID-19 vaccine. TCRdb's copy holds only in-frame clones and misses some; the assay was immunoSEQ multiplex PCR. The sample yields some 120,000 clones, around 85% seen once. Sample: peripheral blood, taken on day 0 of MenACWY control vaccination. The receptors were gathered from an adult in good health.

The J gene is TRBJ2-5, the V gene TRBV6-2 or TRBV6-3, with D possibly TRBD2 on 5 matching bases. The CDR3 is made up of 15 amino acids. Germline CDR1 and CDR2: MNHEY and SVGEGT. The ends were cut back, 4 bases at V and 3 bases at J, with 15 bases in the middle. The CDR3 DNA follows: TGTGCCAGCAGTTCCCTCGTAGTGGGAGAAGAGACCCAGTACTTC. Its translation: CASSSLVVGEETQYF.

This chain connects TRBV19 to TRBJ1-5, with D unclear. V lost 5 bases and J lost 4, with 9 bases in between. Germline assignment: CDR1 LNHDA and CDR2 SQIVND (reference sequence). The CDR3 is made up of 13 amino acids. CDR3 nucleotides: TGTGCCAGTAGTCCTGGCCTAAATCAGCCCCAGCATTTT. Residues: CASSPGLNQPQHF.

The chain is built from TRBV30 and TRBJ2-4; D remains unclear. Per the germline V gene, CDR1 is GTSNPN and CDR2 is SVGIG (reference sequence). The CDR3 consists of 13 residues. V was shortened by 0 bases and J by 8 bases, with 11 bases between the two germline ends. CDR3 nucleotide sequence: TGTGCCTGGAGTGTATCTGGCTGGGACATTCAGTACTTC. Translating gives CAWSVSGWDIQYF. Drawing the rest from reference TRBV30 and TRBJ2-4, the complete variable domain is SQTIHQWPATLVQPVGSPLSLECTVEGTSNPNLYWYRQAAGRGLQLLFYSVGIGQISSEVPQNLSASRPQDRQFILSSKKLLLSDSGFYLCAWSVSGWDIQYFGAGTRLSVL.

This clone was seen only once. V gene TRBV5-1 combines with J gene TRBJ1-6; 8 nucleotides agree with TRBD1. Germline values: CDR1 SGHRS, CDR2 YFSETQ. The CDR3 is 17 amino acids. Germline trimming cut 4 bases from V and 7 bases from J; bases unmatched to any gene: 13. The CDR3 sequence: CASSIGQGRGINSPLHF. The DNA of the CDR3 is TGCGCCAGCAGCATAGGACAGGGAAGGGGGATAAATTCACCCCTCCACTTT.

The chain couples TRBV9 to TRBJ1-6, with 11 bases that match TRBD1. The V segment lost 4 bases and the J segment 8 bases; nucleotides outside the gene matches: 5. This CDR3 is 15 amino acids long. Germline CDR1 and CDR2: SGDLS and YYNGEE. CDR3 amino acids: CASSPDRGLYSPLHF. CDR3 bases: TGTGCCAGCAGCCCGGACAGGGGGCTTTATTCACCCCTCCACTTT.

J is TRBJ1-1 and V is TRBV2; D is undetermined. The CDR3 has 15 amino acids. Trimming cost V 1 base and J 1 base, with 10 bases left between them. The germline CDR1 and CDR2 sequences are SNHLY and FYNNEI. Here the CDR3 reads CASSEEINKNTEAFF. CDR3 nucleotide sequence: TGTGCCAGCAGTGAAGAGATTAACAAGAACACTGAAGCTTTCTTT.

This clone was observed once. The V gene is TRBV10-3, the J gene TRBJ1-1, with D hard to call. The germline V and J ends were trimmed by 6 bases and 2 bases, with 13 bases remaining between them. There are 14 residues in the CDR3. Germline V gives CDR1 ENHRY, CDR2 SYGVKD. CDR3 protein: CAIRGSAYNTEAFF. CDR3 in DNA: TGTGCCATCAGGGGCTCGGCATATAACACTGAAGCTTTCTTT.

CDR3 nucleotides: TGCGCCAGCAGTGGACAGGACCTCTATGGCTACACCTTC. This translates into CASSGQDLYGYTF. This rearrangement joins TRBV4-3 to TRBJ1-2; 7 bases match TRBD1. Germline CDR1 reads LGHNA; CDR2 reads YSLEER. Germline trimming cut 6 bases from V and 4 bases from J; bases unmatched to any gene: 5. This CDR3 is 13 amino acids long.

This clone occurred once. The V gene is TRBV7-2, the J gene TRBJ2-3, with D possibly TRBD2 on 7 matching bases. Trimming stripped 5 bases from V and 10 bases from J, with 10 bases between. CDR3 size: 11 residues. Germline CDR1 is SGHTA and CDR2 is FQGNSA. The CDR3 DNA reads as TGTGCCAGCAGCCAAGGGGGGGCGCAGTATTTT. Protein sequence: CASSQGGAQYF.

Only one count was recorded for this clone. The chain couples TRBV6-6 to TRBJ1-2, with 9 bases aligning to TRBD1. Losses at the gene ends were 8 bases for V and 2 bases for J; bases not matched to a gene: 0. CDR3 size: 12 residues. CDR1 is MNHNY, CDR2 SVGAGI, per germline (reference sequence). CDR3 sequence (DNA): TGTGCCAGCGGACAGGGGAACTATGGCTACACCTTC. Protein: CASGQGNYGYTF.

The chain couples TRBV28 to TRBJ1-1; no definite D call. Trimming cost V 8 bases and J 0 bases, with 7 bases left between them. The CDR3 loop spans 12 amino acids. Germline-derived CDR1 and CDR2 are MDHEN and SYDVKM. In nucleotides, the CDR3 is TGTGCCAGCGACTCAATGAACACTGAAGCTTTCTTT. This codes for CASDSMNTEAFF.

This sequence joins TRBV6-5 and TRBJ2-5, with 8 bases fitting TRBD1. The V gene's germline CDR1 is MNHEY and CDR2 SVGAGI. The CDR3 totals 13 residues. J lost 5 bases, V lost 7 bases, and 6 bases had no gene match. CDR3: CASNSGGRETQYF. As DNA, the CDR3 is TGTGCCAGCAACTCAGGGGGCAGGGAGACCCAGTACTTC.

This clone appeared a single time. V is TRBV4-3 and J is TRBJ1-3; D unresolved. Germline CDR1 LGHNA, CDR2 YSLEER. CDR3 length equals 13 residues. The V gene lost 0 bases and the J gene lost 4 bases, with 4 bases spanning the gap. The CDR3 loop reads CASSQEEGNTIYF. CDR3 DNA: TGCGCCAGCAGCCAAGAGGAGGGAAACACCATATATTTT.

This rearrangement joins TRBV9 to TRBJ2-2; D is unclear. The CDR3 contains 15 residues. With 4 bases removed from V and 6 bases from J, the gap between germline ends came to 16 bases. In germline, CDR1 is SGDLS, CDR2 YYNGEE. CDR3 sequence (DNA): TGTGCCAGCAGCCCCAGAATGAGTTCAGCCGGGGAGCTGTTTTTT. Translated, it gives CASSPRMSSAGELFF.

This clone was observed a single time. The rearrangement uses TRBV18 and TRBJ1-5; 9 positions agree with TRBD1. With V trimmed by 3 bases and J by 4 bases, 7 bases remained unmatched. CDR3 length: 16 amino acids. Per germline, CDR1 KGHSH and CDR2 LQKENI. The CDR3 sequence: CASSPGTGNLNQPQHF. The CDR3 DNA is TGTGCCAGCTCACCCGGGACAGGGAACTTAAATCAGCCCCAGCATTTT.

The J gene is TRBJ2-5, the V gene TRBV5-4; D gene unclear. This CDR3 has 12 amino acids. From germline, CDR1 is SGHNT and CDR2 YYREEE (reference sequence). V lost 2 bases and J lost 6, with 8 bases in between. The CDR3 spells CASSLGPQTQYF. The CDR3 DNA is TGTGCCAGCAGCTTAGGACCCCAGACCCAGTACTTC. The whole variable domain, remainder taken from reference TRBV5-4 and TRBJ2-5, is ETGVTQSPTHLIKTRGQQVTLRCSSQSGHNTVSWYQQALGQGPQFIFQYYREEENGRGNFPPRFSGLQFPNYSSELNVNALELDDSALYLCASSLGPQTQYFGPGTRLLVL.

The chain has TRBV9 and TRBJ2-2; D perhaps matches TRBD2 (6 bases). V lost 0 bases to trimming and J lost 1 base, with 7 bases between them. Germline CDR1 and CDR2: SGDLS and YYNGEE. The length of the CDR3 is 15 residues. For the CDR3, the DNA is TGTGCCAGCAGCGTAGGGAGGGAGAACACCGGGGAGCTGTTTTTT. This sequence encodes CASSVGRENTGELFF.

This clone was counted only a few times. The chain links TRBV2 to TRBJ1-4, with D uncertain. V lost 7 bases and J 0 bases, leaving 15 bases between the germline ends. Germline V gene sequence: CDR1 SNHLY, CDR2 FYNNEI. This CDR3 is 16 amino acids long. For the CDR3, the DNA is TGTGCCAGCATTCTTGTGGAAGTAGCAACTAATGAAAAACTGTTTTTT. It encodes CASILVEVATNEKLFF.

The rearrangement uses TRBV28 and TRBJ1-2; 10 bases agree with TRBD1. Looked up from germline, CDR1 is MDHEN and CDR2 is SYDVKM. CDR3 length: 13 residues. V lost 6 bases and J lost 5; bases outside the gene matches: 3. Here the CDR3 reads CASRRDRGYGYTF. CDR3 coding DNA: TGTGCCAGCAGGCGGGACAGGGGATATGGCTACACCTTC.

This chain joins TRBV6-6 and TRBJ1-5; possible D gene TRBD1, 5 bases. In germline, CDR1 is MNHNY, CDR2 SVGAGI (reference sequence). The V end was cut by 6 bases, the J end by 5 bases, with 17 bases between. The CDR3 has 15 residues. CDR3 DNA sequence: TGTGCCAGCAGCTTCGCCGACAGAGAGGATCAGCCCCAGCATTTT. Residues: CASSFADREDQPQHF.

This rearrangement joins TRBV28 to TRBJ2-2; D is ambiguous. The length of the CDR3 is 14 residues. The germline gives CDR1 MDHEN, CDR2 SYDVKM. The V end lost 3 bases, the J end lost 6 bases, and 11 bases lay between the germline ends. Here the CDR3 reads CASSFDKGPGELFF. In nucleotides, the CDR3 is TGTGCCAGCAGTTTTGATAAAGGCCCCGGGGAGCTGTTTTTT. Variable domain in full (rest from reference TRBV28 and TRBJ2-2): DVKVTQSSRYLVKRTGEKVFLECVQDMDHENMFWYRQDPGLGLRLIYFSYDVKMKEKGDIPEGYSVSREKKERFSLILESASTNQTSMYLCASSFDKGPGELFFGEGSRLTVL.

The chain employs TRBV5-6 and TRBJ2-5; 8 positions agree with TRBD2. CDR1 SGHDT and CDR2 YYEEEE come from the germline V gene. The CDR3 contains 16 residues. Trimming removed 2 bases from V and 2 bases from J; junction bases left unmatched: 8. CDR3 sequence: CASSFTLRGGQETQYF. CDR3 coding DNA: TGTGCCAGCAGCTTCACTCTACGGGGGGGTCAAGAGACCCAGTACTTC.

This clone was recorded only once. CDR3 region: CATSVDGRSTDTQYF. The CDR3, as DNA: TGTGCCACCAGTGTGGACGGGCGAAGCACAGATACGCAGTATTTT. The V gene is TRBV24-1, the J gene TRBJ2-3, with D unclear. The V end was cut by 5 bases, the J end by 0 bases, with 11 bases between. Germline V gives CDR1 KGHDR, CDR2 SFDVKD. This CDR3 spans 15 amino acids.

In DNA form, the CDR3 reads TGCGCCAGCAGCCTGGGGGATTTGTTAACAGATACGCAGTATTTT. Residues: CASSLGDLLTDTQYF. The chain joins TRBV5-1 to TRBJ2-3; D may be TRBD1 or TRBD2 (5 bases each). Germline V gene sequence: CDR1 SGHRS, CDR2 YFSETQ. Trimming stripped 4 bases from V and 3 bases from J, with 15 bases between. The length of the CDR3 is 15 residues.

V is TRBV5-5 and J is TRBJ2-7, with D unresolved. Germline V gene lookup returns CDR1 SGHKS and CDR2 YYEKEE (reference sequence). V shed 6 bases and J shed 0 bases, with 4 bases lying between them. The CDR3 totals 11 residues. This CDR3 is CASTSSYEQYF. The CDR3 nucleotides read TGTGCCAGCACGAGCTCCTACGAGCAGTACTTC.

This chain uses TRBV16 with TRBJ1-2; D perhaps matches TRBD1 (6 bases). Trimming removed 1 base at V and 8 bases at J, with 14 bases between. CDR1 KGHSY and CDR2 FQNENV come from the germline V gene. The CDR3 has 14 residues. DNA of the CDR3: TGTGCCAGCAGCCAATGGTTGGGGGCGGACGGCTACACCTTC. Translation: CASSQWLGADGYTF.

The chain uses TRBV30 and TRBJ1-6, with D unresolved. CDR1 is GTSNPN and CDR2 is SVGIG in the germline V gene (reference sequence). This CDR3 is built from 12 residues. Trimming removed 0 bases from V and 9 bases from J, with 6 bases in between. The CDR3 bases are TGTGCCTGGAGTGTACATGGTTCACCCCTCCACTTT. This gives the protein CAWSVHGSPLHF.

J is TRBJ2-5 and V is TRBV5-1, with 14 bases fitting TRBD2. This CDR3 contains 16 residues. V was clipped by 3 bases and J by 5 bases; unmatched bases: 6. Germline V gene lookup returns CDR1 SGHRS and CDR2 YFSETQ. CDR3 region: CASSWGTSGGRETQYF. The CDR3 DNA is TGCGCCAGCAGCTGGGGGACTAGCGGGGGCCGGGAGACCCAGTACTTC.